Listed below are T cell receptor beta chains from one sample, sequenced in a study of T cell changes during pregnancy in multiple sclerosis. The protocol was immunoSEQ multiplex PCR, while the TCRdb copy is restricted to in-frame clones and leaves out a portion. Seen here are approximately 23,000 clones, 80% to 95% observed once, and the top ten hold approximately 0.63%. This material consisted of CD4+ T cells from peripheral blood mononuclear cells, taken after pregnancy. Source of these receptors: a female donor in good health, enrolled as a control in a pregnancy study. Each CDR3 is given with its conserved first and last residue. D genes are given only for firm matches. Expanded clones are given a class, and other clones once, few, many or no size at all.

TRBD2	once	TRBJ2-1	TRBV19	TGTGCCAGTACCCGAGGGATAGCGGGAGGACCCTACAATGAGCAGTTCTTC	CASTRGIAGGPYNEQFF
TRBD1	-	TRBJ2-5	TRBV5-4	TGTGCCAGCAGCACAGACAGGGGGGAGACCCAGTACTTC	CASSTDRGETQYF
-	-	TRBJ1-1	TRBV9	TGTGCCAGCAGCGCCGGAGCCGCGCGGTTCACTGAAGCTTTCTTT	CASSAGAARFTEAFF
TRBD2	few	TRBJ2-7	TRBV7-2	TGTGCCAGCACCGGCCCACTAGCGGGGGCCTACTCCTACGAGCAGTACTTC	CASTGPLAGAYSYEQYF
-	once	TRBJ2-3	TRBV7-9	TGTGCCAGCAGCTTATTAGCCTTCAGCGGTTTCGATACGCAGTATTTT	CASSLLAFSGFDTQYF
TRBD1	-	TRBJ2-2	TRBV2	TGTGCCAGCACCCGCTTGACAGGGGTGGTCGGGGAGCTGTTTTTT	CASTRLTGVVGELFF
TRBD1	-	TRBJ1-2	TRBV5-6	TGTGCCAGCAGCCCTTGGGCGGGACAGGACTATGGCTACACCTTC	CASSPWAGQDYGYTF
-	-	TRBJ2-4	TRBV19	TGTGCCAGTAGTGGGGGGGCTACCAAAAACATTCAGTACTTC	CASSGGATKNIQYF
-	-	TRBJ2-1	TRBV4-3	TGCGCCAGCAGCCAAGTGGCAGGGAACAATGAGCAGTTCTTC	CASSQVAGNNEQFF
-	-	TRBJ1-1	TRBV11-2	TGTGCCAGCAGCCCCCTAGGGGTGGGAGGGGTTGAAGCTTTCTTT	CASSPLGVGGVEAFF
-	-	TRBJ2-7	TRBV28	TGTGCCAGCACGCGTTTGGGGCAGCCTTCCTACGAGCAGTACTTC	CASTRLGQPSYEQYF
TRBD1	-	TRBJ1-2	TRBV19	TGTGCCAGTACCACCCTAACGAAGACAGGGCTCTCCGGCTACACCTTC	CASTTLTKTGLSGYTF
-	once	TRBJ1-5	TRBV6-1	TGTGCCAGCAGTGCAGGGGGCAATCAGCCCCAGCATTTT	CASSAGGNQPQHF
-	-	TRBJ1-6	TRBV5-1	TGCGCCAGCAGCTTACTAGGGGAGGGATCACCCCTCCACTTT	CASSLLGEGSPLHF
-	-	TRBJ1-4	TRBV30	TGTGCCTGGGCTCGGGTCTCCATATCAGCAACTAATGAAAAACTGTTTTTT	CAWARVSISATNEKLFF
-	-	TRBJ1-1	TRBV27	TGTGCCAGCAGTTTAAACTCCGATCCGAACACTGAAGCTTTCTTT	CASSLNSDPNTEAFF
-	-	TRBJ1-5	TRBV10-1	TGCGCCAGCAGTTGGTGCGCCCCCGCCAGGGTTGGTCGTCAGCCCCAGCATTTT	CASSWCAPARVGRQPQHF
TRBD1	-	TRBJ2-7	TRBV27	TGTGCCAGCAGTTTATCGAGGACAGGGGCAGTCTCCGAGCAGTACTTC	CASSLSRTGAVSEQYF
-	-	TRBJ2-3	TRBV28	TGTGCCAGCAGCTTAGCGGAAACGCAGTATTTT	CASSLAETQYF
TRBD1	-	TRBJ1-1	TRBV5-6	TGTGCCAGCAGCTCACATAGACAGGGAGGCACTGAAGCTTTCTTT	CASSSHRQGGTEAFF
-	-	TRBJ2-3	TRBV19	TGTGCCAGTAGCCCACAACGGGGTACGCAGTATTTT	CASSPQRGTQYF
-	-	TRBJ2-3	TRBV7-9	TGTGCCAGCAGCTTGAGGGCTGCGCAGTATTTT	CASSLRAAQYF
-	-	TRBJ1-2	TRBV21-1	TGTGCCAGCAGCAGCAATCATCGGCGGGACAGGGGAAGGGATGGCTACACCTTC	CASSSNHRRDRGRDGYTF
TRBD1	-	TRBJ2-3	TRBV29-1	TGCAGCGTTGACCTCGACAGGGCGGAGGCAGATACGCAGTATTTT	CSVDLDRAEADTQYF
TRBD2	few	TRBJ2-1	TRBV19	TGTGCCAGTAGTATTATCCCGGGTAGCGGGGCTACCGATGAGCAGTTCTTC	CASSIIPGSGATDEQFF
TRBD1	-	TRBJ1-2	TRBV15	TGTGCCACCAGCAGGGCAGGGGGCGTCCTAAATGGCTACACCTTC	CATSRAGGVLNGYTF
-	-	TRBJ1-6	TRBV21-1	TGTGCCAGCAGCAAAACCTCCAGGGTTGTGGTTCCAAACTCACCCCTCCACTTT	CASSKTSRVVVPNSPLHF
TRBD1	-	TRBJ2-1	TRBV7-3	TGTGCCAGCAGCCGAGACTCGGGACAGGGGATCAATGAGCAGTTCTTC	CASSRDSGQGINEQFF
-	-	TRBJ1-1	TRBV27	TGTGCCAGCAGTTTAGACAGTTCAATGAACACTGAAGCTTTCTTT	CASSLDSSMNTEAFF
TRBD1	-	TRBJ1-6	TRBV28	TGTGCCAGCAGTCCGCTGACAGGGATCATGACCCTCCACTTT	CASSPLTGIMTLHF
TRBD2	-	TRBJ2-1	TRBV28	TGTGCCAGCAGTTTAAGGCTAGCGGGAGGGTACAATGAGCAGTTCTTC	CASSLRLAGGYNEQFF
-	-	TRBJ1-1	TRBV5-1	TGCGCCAGCAAGAGAGCGGTGGAAACTGAAGCTTTCTTT	CASKRAVETEAFF
-	few	TRBJ2-3	TRBV11-3	TGTGCCAGCAGCTTAGGGTCGGCAGATACGCAGTATTTT	CASSLGSADTQYF
TRBD1	-	TRBJ2-7	TRBV2	TGTGCCAGCACCCTACCGGGACAGGGGTTCTTTATCTCCTACGAGCAGTACTTC	CASTLPGQGFFISYEQYF
TRBD2	-	TRBJ2-2	TRBV7-3	TGTGCCAGCAGCGCGACTAGCGGGGGAACCGGGGAGCTGTTTTTT	CASSATSGGTGELFF
-	-	TRBJ2-2	TRBV7-9	TGTGCCAGCAGCTTAGTGGGACACGGGGAGCTGTTTTTT	CASSLVGHGELFF
-	-	TRBJ2-2	TRBV19	TGTGCCAGTAGTATAGGGGGGGTAGCCGGGGAGCTGTTTTTT	CASSIGGVAGELFF
TRBD1	-	TRBJ1-5	TRBV9	TGTGCCAGCAGCGTTACAGGGGACTTCGATCAGCCCCAGCATTTT	CASSVTGDFDQPQHF
-	-	TRBJ2-7	TRBV10-3	TGTGCCATCAGCCGCATCCTAGGGGGGAGGGGGTGGGAGCAGTACTTC	CAISRILGGRGWEQYF
-	-	TRBJ1-4	TRBV7-2	TGTGCCAGCAGCTCAACCTCAACTTGGCTGTTTTTT	CASSSTSTWLFF